This T cell receptor beta chain was profiled in a study of response to subunit inactivated influenza vaccine. Study-level findings and limits: After each seasonal influenza vaccination, few new T cells are recruited, the authors suggested.

TCRdb passed the RT-PCR reads through MiXCR, listing each CDR3 protein once. The sample carries about 610,000 distinct CDR3 sequences, less than 15% recorded once. In this sample, this clonotype turned up a few times. As yet, its antigen is unknown. This clonotype was sampled from a man between 50 and 59 years old who received an inactivated influenza vaccine. This sample comprised PBMCs from blood, obtained roughly 12 days after vaccination.

The DNA of the CDR3 is TGCAGTGCTAGAGACATCTACAATGAGCAGTTCTTC. It encodes CSARDIYNEQFF. The V call is TRBV20-1, the J call TRBJ2-1; the D is unclear. Per the germline V gene, CDR1 is DFQATT and CDR2 is SNEGSKA (reference sequence). This CDR3 is built from 12 residues. Trimming took off 0 bases at V and 3 bases at J, with 3 bases between the two ends.